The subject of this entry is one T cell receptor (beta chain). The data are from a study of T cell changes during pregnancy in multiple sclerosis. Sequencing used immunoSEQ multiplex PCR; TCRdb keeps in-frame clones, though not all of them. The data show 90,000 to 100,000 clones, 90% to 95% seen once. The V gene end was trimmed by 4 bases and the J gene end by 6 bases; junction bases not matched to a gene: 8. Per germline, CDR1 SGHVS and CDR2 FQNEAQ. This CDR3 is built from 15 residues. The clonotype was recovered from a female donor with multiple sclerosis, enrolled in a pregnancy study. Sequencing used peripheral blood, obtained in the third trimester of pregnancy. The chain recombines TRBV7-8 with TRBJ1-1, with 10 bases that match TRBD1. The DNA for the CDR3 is TGTGCCAGCAGCTCCGCGGACAGGGGGAGGGCTGAAGCTTTCTTT. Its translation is CASSSADRGRAEAFF.